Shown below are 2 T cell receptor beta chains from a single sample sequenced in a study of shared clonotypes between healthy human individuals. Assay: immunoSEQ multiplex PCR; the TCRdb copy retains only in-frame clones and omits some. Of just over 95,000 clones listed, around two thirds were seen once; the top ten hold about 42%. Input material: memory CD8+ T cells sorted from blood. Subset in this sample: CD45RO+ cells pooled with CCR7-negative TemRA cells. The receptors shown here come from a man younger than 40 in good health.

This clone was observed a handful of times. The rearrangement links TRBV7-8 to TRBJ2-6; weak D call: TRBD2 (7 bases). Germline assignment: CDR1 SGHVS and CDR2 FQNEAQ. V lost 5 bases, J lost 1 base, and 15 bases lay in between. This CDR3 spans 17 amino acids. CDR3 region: CASSGGALSSGANVLTF. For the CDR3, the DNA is TGTGCCAGCAGCGGGGGGGCGCTGTCATCTGGGGCCAACGTCCTGACTTTC. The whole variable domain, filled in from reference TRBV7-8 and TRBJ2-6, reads GAGVSQSPRYKVAKRGQDVALRCDPISGHVSLFWYQQALGQGPEFLTYFQNEAQLDKSGLPSDRFFAERPEGSVSTLKIQRTQQEDSAVYLCASSGGALSSGANVLTFGAGSRLTVL.

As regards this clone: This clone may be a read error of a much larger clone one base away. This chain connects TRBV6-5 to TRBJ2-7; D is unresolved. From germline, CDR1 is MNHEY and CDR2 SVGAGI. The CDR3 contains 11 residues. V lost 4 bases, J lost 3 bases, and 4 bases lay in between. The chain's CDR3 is CASSSYYEQYF. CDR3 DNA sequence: TGTGCCAGCAGTTCCTACTACGAGCAGTACTTC.